The 3 T cell receptor beta chains reported below all come from one sample, sequenced in a study of blood T cell repertoires in COVID-19 (dated by TCRdb to 2020 to 2021). Library preparation was by the immunoSEQ multiplex PCR assay. TCRdb took this table from immuneACCESS and kept in-frame rearrangements with V and J called. Such tables lack part of the clones; where checked against another copy, unresolved V genes explain under half of the gap, and the rest is unexplained. The sample table contains about 480,000 clones; only one count was recorded for 80% to 90% of them. The top ten clonotypes cover roughly 0.92% of the sample. The sequenced sample was peripheral blood. The receptor set was obtained from a man younger than 35 with COVID-19, enrolled during active disease.

The chain couples TRBV2 to TRBJ1-2; possible D gene TRBD1, 6 bases. The V gene lost 8 bases and the J gene lost 4 bases, with 23 bases spanning the gap. CDR3 length: 16 amino acids. Germline lookup yields CDR1 SNHLY and CDR2 FYNNEI. CDR3 sequence: CASLHVQMGDTYGYTF. The CDR3 bases are TGTGCCAGCCTACATGTTCAGATGGGGGACACCTATGGCTACACCTTC. The full variable domain, with the rest looked up from reference TRBV2 and TRBJ1-2, is EPEVTQTPSHQVTQMGQEVILRCVPISNHLYFYWYRQILGQKVEFLVSFYNNEISEKSEIFDDQFSVERPDGSNFTLKIRSTKLEDSAMYFCASLHVQMGDTYGYTFGSGTRLTVV.

This chain uses TRBV18 with TRBJ2-1; TRBD2 matches at 11 bases. Germline V CDR1 and CDR2: KGHSH, LQKENI. V gave up 1 base and J gave up 4 bases; unmatched junction bases: 3. The CDR3 has 16 amino acids. CDR3 in DNA: TGTGCCAGCTCACCACTAGCGGGAGGGTCTTACAATGAGCAGTTCTTC. It specifies CASSPLAGGSYNEQFF.

The V call is TRBV5-6, the J call TRBJ2-3; 9 nucleotides agree with TRBD2. The V segment lost 3 bases and the J segment 6 bases; nucleotides outside the gene matches: 5. The CDR3 extends over 14 amino acids. Looked up from germline, CDR1 is SGHDT and CDR2 is YYEEEE. CDR3 DNA: TGTGCCAGCAGCTCAGCGGGGGGCAGGGATACGCAGTATTTT. Its protein is CASSSAGGRDTQYF.